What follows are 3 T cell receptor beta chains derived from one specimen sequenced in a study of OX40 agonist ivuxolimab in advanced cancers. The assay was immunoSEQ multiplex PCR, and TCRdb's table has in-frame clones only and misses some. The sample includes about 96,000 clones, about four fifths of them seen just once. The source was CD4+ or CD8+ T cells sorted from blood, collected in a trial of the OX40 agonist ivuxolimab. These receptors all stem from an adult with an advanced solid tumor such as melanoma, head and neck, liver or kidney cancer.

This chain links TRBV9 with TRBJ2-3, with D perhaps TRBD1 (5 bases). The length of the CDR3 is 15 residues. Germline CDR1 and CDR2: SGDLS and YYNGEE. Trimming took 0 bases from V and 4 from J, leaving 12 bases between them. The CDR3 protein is CASSVEVLGADTQYF. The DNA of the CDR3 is TGTGCCAGCAGCGTAGAAGTCCTAGGGGCAGATACGCAGTATTTT.

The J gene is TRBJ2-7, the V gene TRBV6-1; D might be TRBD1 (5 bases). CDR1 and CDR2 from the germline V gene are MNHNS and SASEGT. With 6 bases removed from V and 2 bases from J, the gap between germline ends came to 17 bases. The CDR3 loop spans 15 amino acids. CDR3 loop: CASRVRQTIPYEQYF. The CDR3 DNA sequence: TGTGCCAGCAGAGTTAGACAGACCATCCCCTACGAGCAGTACTTC.

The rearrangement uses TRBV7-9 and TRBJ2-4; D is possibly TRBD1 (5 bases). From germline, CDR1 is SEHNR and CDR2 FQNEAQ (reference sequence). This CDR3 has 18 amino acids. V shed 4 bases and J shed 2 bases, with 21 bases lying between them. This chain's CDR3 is CASSWGQVNPPSKNIQYF. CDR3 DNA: TGTGCCAGCAGCTGGGGCCAGGTTAACCCCCCTTCCAAAAACATTCAGTACTTC.